This T cell receptor beta chain was documented in a study of esophageal squamous cell carcinoma under preoperative chemotherapy. Across the whole study: TCR repertoires were profiled from both peripheral blood T cells and tumor-infiltrating lymphocytes.

Time point reported: after preoperative PTX-NDP chemotherapy. TCRdb redid the calling of the PCR reads with MiXCR, one entry per CDR3 protein. The data hold 34,000 or so distinct CDR3 sequences, with around 50% observed a single time. This clonotype is large in the sample. This clonotype was obtained from a human donor with esophageal squamous cell carcinoma. The donor label of this sample is uncertain. The specimen was obtained from a patient given preoperative chemotherapy.

The DNA for the CDR3 is TGTGCCAGCAGTATCTCGGGACTAGCGGTGGAGACCCAGTACTTC. It yields the protein CASSISGLAVETQYF. The chain employs TRBV7-2 and TRBJ2-5; 11 nucleotides agree with TRBD2. The CDR3 sequence is 15 residues long. Germline-derived CDR1 and CDR2 are SGHTA and FQGNSA. V was clipped by 6 bases and J by 5 bases; unmatched bases: 8.